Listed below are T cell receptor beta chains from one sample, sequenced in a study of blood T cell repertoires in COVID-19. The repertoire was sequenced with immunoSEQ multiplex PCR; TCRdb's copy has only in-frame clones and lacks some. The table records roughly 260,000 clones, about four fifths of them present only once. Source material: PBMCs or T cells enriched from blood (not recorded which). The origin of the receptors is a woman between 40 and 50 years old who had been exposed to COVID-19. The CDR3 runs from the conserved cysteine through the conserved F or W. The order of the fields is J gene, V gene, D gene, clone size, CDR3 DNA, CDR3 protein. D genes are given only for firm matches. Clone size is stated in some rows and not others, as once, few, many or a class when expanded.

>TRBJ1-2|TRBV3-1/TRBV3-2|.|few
TGTGCCAGCAGCCAAGAGGGCAGCAACTATGGCTACACCTTC
CASSQEGSNYGYTF
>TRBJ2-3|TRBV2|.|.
TGTGCCAGCCTAGCCGCCGGGACTTCCCCCGGTACGCAGTATTTT
CASLAAGTSPGTQYF
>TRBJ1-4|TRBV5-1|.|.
TGCGCCAGCAGCTTGGCCCCAGGGATGGATGAAAAACTGTTTTTT
CASSLAPGMDEKLFF
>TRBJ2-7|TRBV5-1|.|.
TGCGCCAGCAGCTTGGACAGCCAAGGGCAGTACTTC
CASSLDSQGQYF
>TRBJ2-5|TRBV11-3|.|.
TGTGCCAGCAGCGCGGCGTACGAGACCCAGTACTTC
CASSAAYETQYF
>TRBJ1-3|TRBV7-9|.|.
TGTGCCAGCAGTTACCAGACAAGCTCTGGAAACACCATATATTTT
CASSYQTSSGNTIYF
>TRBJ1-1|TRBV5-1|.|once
TGCGCCAGCAGCTTGGAAGTCGGGGAGGCATACACTGAAGCTTTCTTT
CASSLEVGEAYTEAFF
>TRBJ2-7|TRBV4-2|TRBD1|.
TGTGCCAGCAGCCTTGGGACAGGGGGCTGGGAGCAGTACTTC
CASSLGTGGWEQYF
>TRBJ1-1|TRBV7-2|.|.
TGTGCCAGCAGCTTACACCAGGAACCGAACACTGAAGCTTTCTTT
CASSLHQEPNTEAFF
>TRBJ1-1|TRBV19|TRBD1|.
TGTGCCACTCGGGACAGGGGGAAGGGTTCGATGGTCACTGAAGCTTTCTTT
CATRDRGKGSMVTEAFF
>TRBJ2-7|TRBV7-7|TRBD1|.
TGTGCTAGCAGCCCGCAGACAGGGAGCGAGCAGTACTTC
CASSPQTGSEQYF
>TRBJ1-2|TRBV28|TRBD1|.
TGTGCCAGCAGTTCCTACGGACAGGGAGGTGGTGGCTATGGCTACACCTTC
CASSSYGQGGGGYGYTF
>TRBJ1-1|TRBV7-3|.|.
TGTGCCAGCAGCCCGAGACATCTCGGGGACACTGAAGCTTTCTTT
CASSPRHLGDTEAFF
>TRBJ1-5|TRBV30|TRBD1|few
TGTGCCTGGAGTCCAGCCCTTACAGGGGTGGGCAATCAGCCCCAGCATTTT
CAWSPALTGVGNQPQHF
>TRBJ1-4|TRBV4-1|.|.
TGCGCCAGCAGCCAACCCTTGAGGGGGAATGAAAAACTGTTTTTT
CASSQPLRGNEKLFF
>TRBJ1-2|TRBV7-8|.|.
TGTGCCAGCAGCTTATTGGGGGCGGAAGGCTACACCTTC
CASSLLGAEGYTF
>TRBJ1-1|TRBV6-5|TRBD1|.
TGTGCCAGCAGCCTTGGACAGGGGGCGTACACTGAAGCTTTCTTT
CASSLGQGAYTEAFF
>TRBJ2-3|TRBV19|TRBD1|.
TGTGCCAGTACTCCCCGGGACAGGGGCCCAGATACGCAGTATTTT
CASTPRDRGPDTQYF
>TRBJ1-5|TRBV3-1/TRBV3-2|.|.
TGTGCCAGCAGCCAGGGAGGGCAGCCCCAGCATTTT
CASSQGGQPQHF
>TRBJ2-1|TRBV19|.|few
TGTGCCAGTAACCCTACCGGAGGGAGGGGGTACAATGAGCAGTTCTTC
CASNPTGGRGYNEQFF
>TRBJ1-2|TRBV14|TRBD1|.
TGTGCCAGCAGTCACAGGGGCCATAACTATGGCTACACCTTC
CASSHRGHNYGYTF
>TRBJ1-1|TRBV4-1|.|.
TGCGCCAGGGGCGATTTAGAAGCTTTCTTT
CARGDLEAFF
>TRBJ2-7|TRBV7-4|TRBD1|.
TGTGCCAGCAGCCGGGTACCGGGACAGGGGCGACACGAGCAGTACTTC
CASSRVPGQGRHEQYF
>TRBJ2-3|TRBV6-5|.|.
TGTGCCAGCAGTTCGGCGGGGGATACGCAGTATTTT
CASSSAGDTQYF
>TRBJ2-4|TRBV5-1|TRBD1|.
TGCGCCAGCAGCTCCTCCGGGACAGGGGGCCAGTACTTC
CASSSSGTGGQYF
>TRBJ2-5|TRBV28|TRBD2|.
TGTGCCAGCAGTATAGCGGGACAAGAGACCCAGTACTTC
CASSIAGQETQYF
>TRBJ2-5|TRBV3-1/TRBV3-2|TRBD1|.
TGTGCCAGCAGCCAAAGGACAGGGGGCGCTGAGACCCAGTACTTC
CASSQRTGGAETQYF
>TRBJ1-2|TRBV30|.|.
TGTGCCTGGAGTTATATGAACTATGGCTACACCTTC
CAWSYMNYGYTF
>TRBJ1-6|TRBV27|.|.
TGTGCCAGCGCCTTTGGGGTGTCTGGACAGCCTTCAAGACATTCACCCCTCCACTTT
CASAFGVSGQPSRHSPLHF
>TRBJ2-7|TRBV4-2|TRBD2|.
TGTGCCAGCAGCCAAGACCTAGCGGATCCCCGGCAGCAGTACTTC
CASSQDLADPRQQYF
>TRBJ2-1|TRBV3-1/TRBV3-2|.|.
TGTGCCAGCAGCCAATCGAGGGTAGAGCAGTTCTTC
CASSQSRVEQFF
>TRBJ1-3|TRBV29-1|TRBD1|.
TGCAGCGTCGGGACAGGGGGCCAATTATCTGGAAACACCATATATTTT
CSVGTGGQLSGNTIYF
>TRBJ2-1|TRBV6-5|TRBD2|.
TGTGCCAGCAGTTACTCGTGGGGAGCGGGGAATGAGCAGTTCTTC
CASSYSWGAGNEQFF
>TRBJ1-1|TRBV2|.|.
TGTGCCAGCAGAGTAACAGCCGCTTCTGAAGCTTTCTTT
CASRVTAASEAFF
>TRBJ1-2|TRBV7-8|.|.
TGTGCCAGCAGCTTAGCACAACCGGGACTCAGAAACTATGGCTACACCTTC
CASSLAQPGLRNYGYTF
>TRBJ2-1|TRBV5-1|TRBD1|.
TGCGCCAGCAGCTGGGGGACAGACAATGAGCAGTTCTTC
CASSWGTDNEQFF
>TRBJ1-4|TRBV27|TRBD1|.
TGTGCCAGCAGTGCCGGGACAGGCAAAAATGAAAAACTGTTTTTT
CASSAGTGKNEKLFF
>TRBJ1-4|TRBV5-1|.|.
TGCGCCAGCAGAGAGGCGGAAAAACTGTTTTTT
CASREAEKLFF
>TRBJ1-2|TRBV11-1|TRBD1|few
TGTGCCAGCAGACGGACAGGGGACTATGGCTACACCTTC
CASRRTGDYGYTF
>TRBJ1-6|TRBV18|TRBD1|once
TGTGCCAGCTCACCGGACGCAGGGGGTTCACCCCTCCACTTT
CASSPDAGGSPLHF
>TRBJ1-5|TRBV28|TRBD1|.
TGTGCCAGCAGTGCCCGACAGGGTGGTCAGCCCCAGCATTTT
CASSARQGGQPQHF
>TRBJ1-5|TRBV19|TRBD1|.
TGTGCCAGTAGTACCCCCGTCACAGGGGGAGGCAATCAGCCCCAGCATTTT
CASSTPVTGGGNQPQHF
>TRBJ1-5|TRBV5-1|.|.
TGCGCCAGCAAACCCCGGGATACGGAGCGCCTTAGCAATCAGCCCCAGCATTTT
CASKPRDTERLSNQPQHF
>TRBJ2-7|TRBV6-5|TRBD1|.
TGTGCCAGCAGTTACTGGGACAGGGGAGGCGAGCAGTACTTC
CASSYWDRGGEQYF
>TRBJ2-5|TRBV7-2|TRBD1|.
TGTGCCAGCAGCTCCCTTGGGACAGGGTGGCAAGAGACCCAGTACTTC
CASSSLGTGWQETQYF
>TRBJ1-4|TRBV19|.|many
TGTGCCAGTCGGAGGACCCAACGGACGGATGAAAAACTGTTTTTT
CASRRTQRTDEKLFF
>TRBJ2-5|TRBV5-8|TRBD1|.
TGTGCCAGCAGCAGCAGGGGGACAGAGACCCAGTACTTC
CASSSRGTETQYF
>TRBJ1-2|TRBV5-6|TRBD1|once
TGTGCCAGCAGCTCAGGGACAGGGCCCAGGGGGTACTATGGCTACACCTTC
CASSSGTGPRGYYGYTF
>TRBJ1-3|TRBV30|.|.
TGTGCCTGGACTCTCCTTCAGGACAGCTCTGCTGGAAACACCATATATTTT
CAWTLLQDSSAGNTIYF
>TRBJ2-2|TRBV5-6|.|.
TGTGCCAGCAGCTTGGGACATAACACCGGGGAGCTGTTTTTT
CASSLGHNTGELFF
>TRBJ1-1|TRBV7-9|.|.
TGTGCCACCCAAGGTCAGGGAACGGCGTGGACTGAAGCTTTCTTT
CATQGQGTAWTEAFF
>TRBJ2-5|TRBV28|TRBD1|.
TGTGCCAGCGCGGCAGGGGGCCTGGGGGAGACCCAGTACTTC
CASAAGGLGETQYF
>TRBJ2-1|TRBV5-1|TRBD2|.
TGCGCCAGCAGCCTTTGGACTAGCGGGGGTTACAATGAGCAGTTCTTC
CASSLWTSGGYNEQFF
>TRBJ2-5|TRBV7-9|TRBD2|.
TGTGCCAGCAGCCCGCTAGCGGGGACCTCAGGGGCCCAGTACTTC
CASSPLAGTSGAQYF
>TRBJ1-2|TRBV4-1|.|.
TGCGCCAGCAGCCAAGATCCGGGCAGGGAGGATGGCTACACCTTC
CASSQDPGREDGYTF
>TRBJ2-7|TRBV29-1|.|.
TGCAGCGTTGATCTAGCCGAGAGCTCCTACGAGCAGTACTTC
CSVDLAESSYEQYF
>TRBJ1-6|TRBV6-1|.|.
TGTGCCAGCAGTGAATTTAGGAGCAATTCACCCCTCCACTTT
CASSEFRSNSPLHF